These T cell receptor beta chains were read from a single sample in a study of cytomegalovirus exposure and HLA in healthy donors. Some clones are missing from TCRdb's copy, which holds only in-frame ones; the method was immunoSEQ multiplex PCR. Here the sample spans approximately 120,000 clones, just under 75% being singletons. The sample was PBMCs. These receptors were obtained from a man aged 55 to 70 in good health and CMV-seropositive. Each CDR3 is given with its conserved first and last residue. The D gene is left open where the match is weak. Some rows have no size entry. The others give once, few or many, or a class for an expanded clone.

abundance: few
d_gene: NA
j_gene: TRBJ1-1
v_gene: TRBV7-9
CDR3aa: CASSFSGTEAFF
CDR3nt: TGTGCCAGCAGCTTCAGTGGCACTGAAGCTTTCTTT

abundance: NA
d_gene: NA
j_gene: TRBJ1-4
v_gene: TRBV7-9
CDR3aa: CASSKAAGRKEKLFF
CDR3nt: TGTGCCAGCAGCAAAGCTGCGGGCCGGAAGGAAAAACTGTTTTTT

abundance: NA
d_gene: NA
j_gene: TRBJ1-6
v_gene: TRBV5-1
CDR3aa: CASSLGRTLFNSPLHF
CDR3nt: TGCGCCAGCAGCTTGGGGCGGACACTGTTTAATTCACCCCTCCACTTT

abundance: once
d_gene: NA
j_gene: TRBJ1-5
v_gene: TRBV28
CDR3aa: CASSTPGFSQNQPQHF
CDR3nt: TGTGCCAGCAGTACACCCGGGTTTTCACAAAATCAGCCCCAGCATTTT

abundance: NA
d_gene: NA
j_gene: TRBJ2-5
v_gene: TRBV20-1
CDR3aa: CSAEHSETQYF
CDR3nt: TGCAGTGCCGAGCACTCAGAGACCCAGTACTTC

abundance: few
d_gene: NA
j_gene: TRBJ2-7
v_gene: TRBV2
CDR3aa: CASSYGGEQYF
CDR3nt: TGTGCCAGCAGTTACGGCGGGGAGCAGTACTTC

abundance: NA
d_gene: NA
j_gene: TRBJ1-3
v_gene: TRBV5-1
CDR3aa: CASSHNQGSGNTIYF
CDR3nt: TGCGCCAGCAGCCATAACCAGGGATCTGGAAACACCATATATTTT

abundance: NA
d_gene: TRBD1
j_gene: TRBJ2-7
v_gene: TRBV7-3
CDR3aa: CASSQNPQGAEQYF
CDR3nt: TGTGCCAGCAGCCAAAATCCACAGGGGGCCGAGCAGTACTTC

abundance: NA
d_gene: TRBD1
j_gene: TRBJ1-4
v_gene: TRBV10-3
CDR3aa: CAISPGASAGGEKLFF
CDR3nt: TGTGCCATCAGCCCAGGGGCTTCTGCAGGGGGTGAAAAACTGTTTTTT

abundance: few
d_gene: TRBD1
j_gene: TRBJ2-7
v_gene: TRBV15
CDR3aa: CATSRAWYRGPSYEQYF
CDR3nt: TGTGCCACCAGCAGAGCTTGGTACAGGGGGCCTTCCTACGAGCAGTACTTC

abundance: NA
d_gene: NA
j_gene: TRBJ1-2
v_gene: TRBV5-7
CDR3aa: CASSFEQSRDYGYPF
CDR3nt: TGTGCCAGCAGCTTTGAACAGTCCCGGGACTATGGCTACCCCTTC

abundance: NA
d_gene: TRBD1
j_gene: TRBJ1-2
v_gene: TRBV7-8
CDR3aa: CASSTEAGGAYGYTF
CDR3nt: TGTGCCAGCAGCACCGAGGCAGGGGGCGCTTATGGCTACACCTTC

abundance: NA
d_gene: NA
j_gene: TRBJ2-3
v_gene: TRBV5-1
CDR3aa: CASSLTARPESPVSTDTQYF
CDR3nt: TGCGCCAGCAGCTTGACTGCGAGGCCCGAGAGTCCCGTCAGCACAGATACGCAGTATTTT

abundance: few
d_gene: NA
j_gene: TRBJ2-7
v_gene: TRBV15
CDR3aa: CATSSESDNEQYF
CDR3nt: TGTGCCACCAGCAGTGAAAGCGATAACGAGCAGTACTTC

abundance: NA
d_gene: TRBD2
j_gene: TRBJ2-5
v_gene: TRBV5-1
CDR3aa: CASSPLGLAEETQYF
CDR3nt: TGCGCCAGCAGCCCGCTAGGACTAGCCGAGGAGACCCAGTACTTC

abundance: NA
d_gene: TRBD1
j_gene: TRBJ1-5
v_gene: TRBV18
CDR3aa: CASSPSGQGHQPQHF
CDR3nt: TGTGCCAGCTCACCCTCCGGACAGGGTCATCAGCCCCAGCATTTT

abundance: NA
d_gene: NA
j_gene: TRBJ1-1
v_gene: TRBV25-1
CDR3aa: CASMRAGRAFF
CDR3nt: TGTGCCAGCATGAGGGCAGGTAGAGCTTTCTTT

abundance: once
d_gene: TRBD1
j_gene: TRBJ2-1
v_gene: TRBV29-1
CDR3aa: CSVETGPIDNEQFF
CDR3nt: TGCAGCGTAGAGACAGGGCCGATCGACAATGAGCAGTTCTTC

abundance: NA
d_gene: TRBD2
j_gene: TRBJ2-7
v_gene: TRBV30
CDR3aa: CAGDLAGAYEQYF
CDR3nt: TGTGCCGGGGATCTAGCGGGGGCCTACGAGCAGTACTTC

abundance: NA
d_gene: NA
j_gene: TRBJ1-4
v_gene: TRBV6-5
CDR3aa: CASAQSPTNEKLFF
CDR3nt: TGTGCCAGCGCTCAGTCCCCAACTAATGAAAAACTGTTTTTT

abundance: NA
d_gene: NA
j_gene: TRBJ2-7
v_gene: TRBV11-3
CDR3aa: CASSPGRSTEQYF
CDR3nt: TGTGCCAGCAGCCCGGGGAGGTCGACCGAGCAGTACTTC

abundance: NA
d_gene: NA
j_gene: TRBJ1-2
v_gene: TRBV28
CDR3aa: CAGGGQVDYGYTF
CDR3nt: TGTGCCGGGGGCGGACAAGTAGACTATGGCTACACCTTC

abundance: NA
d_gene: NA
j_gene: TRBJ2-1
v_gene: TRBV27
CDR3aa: CASRPGQIANEQFF
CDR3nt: TGTGCCAGCAGACCCGGACAAATCGCCAATGAGCAGTTCTTC